This TCR beta chain was sequenced for a study of cytomegalovirus exposure and HLA in healthy donors. Turning to the study itself: Unique TCRs numbering about 85 million, obtained from HLA-typed donors, made up an early data release.

Notes on this clone: Its antigen is unknown.

The PCR made use of 60 Vbeta and 13 Jbeta primers. Sequencing used immunoSEQ multiplex PCR; TCRdb keeps in-frame clones, though not all of them. This sample's table reports over 200,000 clones. This CDR3 contains 14 residues. J lost 5 bases, V lost 2 bases, and 5 bases had no gene match. Germline assignment: CDR1 MGHRA and CDR2 YSYEKL. Study-level points and caveats: Later, TCR association rates were found to vary by HLA locus, highest for DRB1 and lowest for HLA-C. Likely technical artifact: a cluster of highly shared sequence variants.

The chain joins TRBV4-1 to TRBJ2-5; 7 nucleotides align to TRBD2. The receptor's source is a woman in her twenties or thirties in good health and CMV-seropositive. Material: PBMCs. The CDR3 sequence is CASSQSGGGETQYF. CDR3 nucleotides: TGCGCCAGCAGCCAAAGTGGGGGAGGGGAGACCCAGTACTTC.